A selection of T cell receptor beta chains follows, all from one sample in a study of neurological immune-mediated disorders. In TCRdb, the 5' RACE reads were re-called with MiXCR into one record per CDR3 protein. The sample contains around 35,000 distinct CDR3 sequences, 1.5% of which appear only once. Sequenced sample: PBMCs. The origin of the receptors is a woman aged 30 to 39 with multiple sclerosis. Both conserved end residues are part of each CDR3. The order of the fields is clone size, J gene, D gene, V gene, CDR3 DNA, CDR3 protein. The D gene is left open where the match is weak. Clone size is stated in some rows and not others, as once, few, many or a class when expanded.

many | TRBJ2-5 | TRBD2 | TRBV7-2 | TGTGCCAGCAGCTTAACCCGCGGGGGGCAAGAGACCCAGTACTTC | CASSLTRGGQETQYF
many | TRBJ1-1 | - | TRBV7-9 | TGTGCCAGCAGCTTCGGGGGCTGGGTGAACACTGAAGCTTTCTTT | CASSFGGWVNTEAFF
- | TRBJ2-7 | TRBD1 | TRBV6-1 | TGTGCCAGCAGTGATTCAGACAGGGGTGGAGGCTACGAGCAGTACTTC | CASSDSDRGGGYEQYF
many | TRBJ2-1 | - | TRBV6-1 | TGTGCCAGCCGCAGGTACAATGAGCAGTTCTTC | CASRRYNEQFF
medium-sized | TRBJ2-1 | - | TRBV12-3/TRBV12-4 | TGTGCCAGCAGTTTCCGGGGGCGGAATGAGCAGTTCTTC | CASSFRGRNEQFF
many | TRBJ1-2 | - | TRBV7-2 | TGTGCCAGCAGCTTAGTTGGTCCTCAGTATGGCTACACCTTC | CASSLVGPQYGYTF
many | TRBJ1-6 | TRBD1 | TRBV7-6 | TGTGCCAGCAGCTCGGACAGGGGACCCCTCCACTTT | CASSSDRGPLHF
many | TRBJ2-7 | - | TRBV12-3/TRBV12-4 | TGTGCCAGCAGTCCTTTTACACAGGGTCGCGAGCAGTACTTC | CASSPFTQGREQYF
many | TRBJ2-3 | - | TRBV27 | TGTGCCAGCAACCTGAGGGGGGCAGATACGCAGTATTTT | CASNLRGADTQYF
many | TRBJ2-2 | - | TRBV12-3/TRBV12-4 | TGTGCCAGTTGGACAGTAAACACCGGGGAGCTGTTTTTT | CASWTVNTGELFF
many | TRBJ2-3 | - | TRBV6-5 | TGTGCCAGCAGTTATATGGGATCCACAGATACGCAGTATTTT | CASSYMGSTDTQYF
many | TRBJ2-7 | - | TRBV10-3 | TGTGCCATCAGTGGCGTCAGACACCCCTCCTACGAGCAGTACTTC | CAISGVRHPSYEQYF
many | TRBJ2-7 | TRBD1 | TRBV6-6 | TGTGCCAGCAGTTATGGACAGGGTTCAAGCTACGAGCAGTACTTC | CASSYGQGSSYEQYF
many | TRBJ1-2 | - | TRBV6-5 | TGTGCCAGCAGGACAGCCTTAGGAGGCTATGGCTACACCTTC | CASRTALGGYGYTF
many | TRBJ2-2 | - | TRBV2 | TGTGCCAGCAGTGCGGGACGGGGGAACACCGGGGAGCTGTTTTTT | CASSAGRGNTGELFF
- | TRBJ2-7 | TRBD1 | TRBV9 | TGTGCCAGCAGCGTAGCGGGACAGGCAACCTACGAGCAGTACTTC | CASSVAGQATYEQYF
many | TRBJ2-3 | TRBD2 | TRBV4-3 | TGCGCCAGCAGCCAAGACATCCGGACTAGCTCCTGGGGAGATACGCAGTATTTT | CASSQDIRTSSWGDTQYF
many | TRBJ2-3 | TRBD2 | TRBV7-2 | TGTGCCAGCAGCGAAGGACTAGCGGGGTTTAGCACAGATACGCAGTATTTT | CASSEGLAGFSTDTQYF
medium-sized | TRBJ2-7 | - | TRBV5-1 | TGCGCCAGCAGCTTGGATGCGGCTCAGGGCTACGAGCAGTACTTC | CASSLDAAQGYEQYF
many | TRBJ2-7 | TRBD1 | TRBV20-1 | TGCAGTGCTTCCCTTACAGGGGCCTACGAGCAGTACTTC | CSASLTGAYEQYF
many | TRBJ2-5 | - | TRBV7-2 | TGTGCCAGCAGCTCGGGGGCGTGGGCGCAAGAGACCCAGTACTTC | CASSSGAWAQETQYF
many | TRBJ1-1 | - | TRBV5-1 | TGCGCCAGCAGCGTCGACAGTCGGAACACTGAAGCTTTCTTT | CASSVDSRNTEAFF
many | TRBJ2-3 | TRBD2 | TRBV20-1 | TGCAGTGCTCGGACTAGTTCGGTCGGTACGCAGTATTTT | CSARTSSVGTQYF
many | TRBJ1-2 | - | TRBV7-2 | TGTGCCAGCAGCTTAGACTCGGCTACCTATGGCTACACCTTC | CASSLDSATYGYTF
many | TRBJ2-1 | TRBD2 | TRBV6-4 | TGTGCCAGCAGTGAACAGCTAGCGGGTGAGCAGTTCTTC | CASSEQLAGEQFF
many | TRBJ2-7 | - | TRBV29-1 | TGCAGCGTTATGACGGACTACGAGCAGTACTTC | CSVMTDYEQYF
many | TRBJ1-5 | - | TRBV7-2 | TGTGCCAGCAGCTTAAGGTCTGGCGAAAATCAGCCCCAGCATTTT | CASSLRSGENQPQHF
many | TRBJ2-2 | - | TRBV20-1 | TGCAGTGCTAGGGTCAGAAGGGTCACCGGGGAGCTGTTTTTT | CSARVRRVTGELFF
- | TRBJ2-1 | TRBD2 | TRBV11-2 | TGTGCCAGCAGCCGAACGACGGGACTAGCGGGTAATGAGCAGTTCTTC | CASSRTTGLAGNEQFF
many | TRBJ2-1 | TRBD2 | TRBV7-9 | TGTGCCAGCAGCCTAGCGGGGGGGTTAAATGAGCAGTTCTTC | CASSLAGGLNEQFF
many | TRBJ2-4 | - | TRBV12-3/TRBV12-4 | TGTGCCAGCAGGGGGACAGCCAAAAACATTCAGTACTTC | CASRGTAKNIQYF
many | TRBJ1-2 | - | TRBV20-1 | TGCAGTGCTAGAATTTCAGCTAACTATGGCTACACCTTC | CSARISANYGYTF
many | TRBJ2-5 | TRBD1 | TRBV5-1 | TGCGCCAGCAGCTTGGCCTCGGGACAGCGGGAGACCCAGTACTTC | CASSLASGQRETQYF
many | TRBJ1-6 | - | TRBV7-2 | TGTGCCAGCAGCCCAAACGGACAGCCCAATTCACCCCTCCACTTT | CASSPNGQPNSPLHF